The clone carrying this T cell receptor (beta chain) was seen at least ten times. What it binds is unknown. The data were taken from a study of response to subunit inactivated influenza vaccine. Whole-study findings and limits: Every seasonal influenza vaccination brings in few new T cells, the authors suggested.

From the RT-PCR reads, TCRdb called clonotypes with MiXCR, one entry per CDR3 protein. The sample contains a few hundred thousand distinct CDR3 sequences, roughly 15% of which appear only once. V was pared by 2 bases and J by 2 bases, with 11 bases between. The CDR3 spans 15 residues. The clonotype comes from a man aged 50-60 years who received an inactivated influenza vaccine. The chain has TRBV12-3 or TRBV12-4 and TRBJ2-3; no firm D call. This specimen was PBMCs from blood, taken less than 13 days after vaccination. CDR3 residues: CASSLSLANTDTQYF. DNA for the CDR3: TGTGCCAGCAGTTTAAGTCTGGCTAACACAGATACGCAGTATTTT.